Following are 15 T cell receptor beta chains from one sample sequenced in a study of CD8+CD57+ T cells in acquired aplastic anemia. Sequencing involved patients with CD8+CD57+ cell expansion previously shown by flow cytometry. TCR beta VDJ and CDR3 profiles were obtained from a genomic DNA template. TCRdb re-derived calls from the reads in MiXCR, one entry per CDR3 protein. The sample lists more than 200,000 distinct CDR3 sequences, under 55% occurring once. Sequenced sample: sorted CD4+, CD8+, or CD8+CD57+ T cells (not recorded which) from PBMCs. All receptors derive from a human donor with aplastic anemia.

This clonotype came up many times. The chain carries TRBV19 and TRBJ2-5; 9 nucleotides line up with TRBD2. This CDR3 contains 15 residues. The germline V gene encodes CDR1 LNHDA and CDR2 SQIVND (reference sequence). V dropped 5 bases and J dropped 5; count of bases not matched to a gene: 9. CDR3 sequence: CASSSALAGVETQYF. The CDR3 DNA sequence: TGTGCCAGTAGTTCAGCCTTAGCGGGGGTTGAGACCCAGTACTTC.

Turning to this clonotype: A much larger clone is a single base away; this may be a read error. Here the CDR3 reads CASSRATTGYTF. The CDR3 region has the DNA TGTGCCAGCAGCCGAGCGACGACGGGCTACACCTTC. The V and J genes are TRBV19 and TRBJ1-2; D unresolved. Germline V gene lookup returns CDR1 LNHDA and CDR2 SQIVND (reference sequence). The V end lost 9 bases, the J end lost 8 bases, and 16 bases lay between the germline ends. CDR3 length: 12 amino acids. Filled out from reference TRBV19 and TRBJ1-2, the complete variable domain reads DGGITQSPKYLFRKEGQNVTLSCEQNLNHDAMYWYRQDPGQGLRLIYYSQIVNDFQKGDIAEGYSVSREKKESFPLTVTSAQKNPTAFYLCASSRATTGYTFGSGTRLTVV.

This clonotype is a singleton in its sample. This rearrangement joins TRBV15 to TRBJ1-2; weak D call: TRBD1 (6 bases). Germline CDR1 reads LNHNV; CDR2 reads YYDKDF (reference sequence). Trimming removed 3 bases from V and 4 bases from J, with 9 bases in between. This CDR3 has 13 residues. The CDR3 bases are TGTGCCACCAGCAGGGGGGCGTTCTATGGCTACACCTTC. This translates into CATSRGAFYGYTF.

The CDR3 DNA follows: TGCAGTGTCATATCCGGGGCAGATACGCAGTATTTT. It is translated as CSVISGADTQYF. The rearrangement joins TRBV20-1 to TRBJ2-3; D may be TRBD2 (5 bases). This CDR3 contains 12 residues. The germline V gene encodes CDR1 DFQATT and CDR2 SNEGSKA (reference sequence). The V gene lost 7 bases and the J gene lost 4 bases, with 12 bases spanning the gap.

The chain couples TRBV15 to TRBJ2-2; 11 bases are a match to TRBD1. Germline assignment: CDR1 LNHNV and CDR2 YYDKDF (reference sequence). V dropped 6 bases and J dropped 3; count of bases not matched to a gene: 6. The CDR3 is 16 amino acids. As DNA, the CDR3 is TGTGCCACCAGTCGGTGGGACAGGGGGTACACCGGGGAGCTGTTTTTT. Amino acids: CATSRWDRGYTGELFF.

V is TRBV5-6 and J is TRBJ1-1, with D possibly TRBD1 on 5 matching bases. CDR1 is SGHDT, CDR2 YYEEEE, per germline. The CDR3 totals 16 residues. V dropped 3 bases and J dropped 5 bases, with 20 bases sitting between them. DNA for the CDR3: TGTGCCAGCAGCTCCCAGGGTGCGGCCCTGGGGACTGAAGCTTTCTTT. Protein sequence: CASSSQGAALGTEAFF. The full variable domain, rest sourced from reference TRBV5-6 and TRBJ1-1, is DAGVTQSPTHLIKTRGQQVTLRCSPKSGHDTVSWYQQALGQGPQFIFQYYEEEERQRGNFPDRFSGHQFPNYSSELNVNALLLGDSALYLCASSSQGAALGTEAFFGQGTRLTVV.

The chain links TRBV19 to TRBJ1-5, with 7 nucleotides matching TRBD1. Germline V gene data show CDR1 as LNHDA and CDR2 as SQIVND (reference sequence). With V trimmed by 3 bases and J by 2 bases, 4 bases remained unmatched. CDR3 size: 15 residues. The CDR3: CASSIRTGRNQPQHF. DNA of the CDR3: TGTGCCAGTAGTATCCGGACAGGACGCAATCAGCCCCAGCATTTT.

The rearrangement links TRBV20-1 to TRBJ1-1; possible D gene TRBD1, 6 bases. The V end lost 1 base, the J end lost 4 bases, and 16 bases lay between the germline ends. Germline lookup yields CDR1 DFQATT and CDR2 SNEGSKA (reference sequence). This CDR3 comprises 15 residues. The CDR3 spells CSARVAGAPGTEAFF. CDR3 sequence (DNA): TGCAGTGCTAGAGTGGCGGGGGCGCCGGGCACTGAAGCTTTCTTT.

Turning to this clonotype: A much bigger clone sits one base away, suggesting this may be a read error. J is TRBJ2-3 and V is TRBV7-8; 8 nucleotides align to TRBD1. From germline, CDR1 is SGHVS and CDR2 FQNEAQ. There are 19 residues in the CDR3. Germline trimming cut 3 bases from V and 0 bases from J; bases unmatched to any gene: 14. The CDR3 DNA is TGTGCCAGCAGCTTGGGACAGGCCCACTGGACCGGTAGCACAGATACGCAGTATTTT. It is translated as CASSLGQAHWTGSTDTQYF.

The J gene is TRBJ2-3, the V gene TRBV24-1; 11 bases fit TRBD2. Germline lookup yields CDR1 KGHDR and CDR2 SFDVKD. J lost 3 bases, V lost 3 bases, and 4 bases had no gene match. The length of the CDR3 is 16 residues. This CDR3 is CATSDPGTSGTDTQYF. The CDR3 nucleotides read TGTGCCACCAGTGATCCCGGGACTAGCGGAACAGATACGCAGTATTTT.

This clonotype showed up just a few times. A clone one base away is much larger, so this may be a read error. The rearrangement links TRBV7-9 to TRBJ2-1, with 9 bases matching TRBD1. The J call may be wrong; the DNA end is better matched by TRBJ2-7. CDR1 is SEHNR, CDR2 FQNEAQ, per germline (reference sequence). The CDR3 has 15 amino acids. CDR3 DNA: TGTGCCGGCAGCTCTACAGGGGGCCGGTCCTACGAGCAGTACTTC. Translating gives CAGSSTGGRSYEQYF.

This clonotype showed up many times. CDR3 amino acids: CSARAGPTDEKLFF. The CDR3 bases are TGCAGTGCTAGAGCTGGCCCTACTGATGAAAAACTGTTTTTT. The chain links TRBV20-1 to TRBJ1-4; no firm D call. Deletions cut 1 base from V and 6 bases from J, with 12 bases between. The V gene's germline CDR1 is DFQATT and CDR2 SNEGSKA (reference sequence). This CDR3 has 14 amino acids.

This clonotype was counted a single time. The chain couples TRBV24-1 to TRBJ2-3; TRBD2 matches at 8 bases. V was clipped by 4 bases and J by 15 bases; unmatched bases: 14. Germline assignment: CDR1 KGHDR and CDR2 SFDVKD. The CDR3 length is 14 residues. CDR3 sequence: CATSDPLGGGQKYF. The CDR3 DNA follows: TGTGCCACCAGTGACCCCTTGGGCGGGGGGCAAAAATATTTT.

In this sample, this clonotype turned up many times. The gene calls are TRBV20-1 and TRBJ2-7, with D possibly being TRBD1 or TRBD2 (5 bases each). There are 14 residues in the CDR3. From germline, CDR1 is DFQATT and CDR2 SNEGSKA (reference sequence). CDR3: CSAPGQGGSYEQYF. In DNA, the CDR3 is TGCAGCGCGCCGGGGCAGGGTGGATCCTACGAGCAGTACTTC.

CDR3 amino acids: CASSAPGVEGGNTIYF. CDR3 DNA: TGTGCCAGCAGTGCACCTGGGGTGGAGGGTGGAAACACCATATATTTT. The chain employs TRBV7-9 and TRBJ1-3; D ambiguous. This CDR3 spans 16 amino acids. Germline V CDR1 and CDR2: SEHNR, FQNEAQ (reference sequence). With 6 bases removed from V and 3 bases from J, the gap between germline ends came to 18 bases.